The 14 T cell receptor beta chains in this list originate from one sample, sequenced in a study of cytomegalovirus exposure and HLA in healthy donors. PCR used 60 Vbeta primers and 13 Jbeta primers. TCRdb's table, derived via immunoSEQ multiplex PCR, lists solely in-frame clones and lacks some. The sample holds some 170,000 clones, 81% seen once. The sequencing input was PBMCs. The receptors come from a woman aged 18-29 years in good health and CMV-seropositive.

The chain employs TRBV28 and TRBJ1-4; a weak D match, TRBD1 (6 bases). V dropped 5 bases and J dropped 8 bases, with 18 bases sitting between them. Germline CDR1 MDHEN, CDR2 SYDVKM. CDR3 length: 15 residues. For the CDR3, the DNA is TGTGCCAGCAGTGCGACCGGGACATTGCACGAAAAACTGTTTTTT. It specifies CASSATGTLHEKLFF. The whole variable domain, filled in from reference TRBV28 and TRBJ1-4, reads DVKVTQSSRYLVKRTGEKVFLECVQDMDHENMFWYRQDPGLGLRLIYFSYDVKMKEKGDIPEGYSVSREKKERFSLILESASTNQTSMYLCASSATGTLHEKLFFGSGTQLSVL.

The chain couples TRBV2 to TRBJ1-2; a weak D match, TRBD1 (5 bases). Trimming took off 7 bases at V and 5 bases at J, with 17 bases between the two ends. The V gene's germline CDR1 is SNHLY and CDR2 FYNNEI. This CDR3 is 14 amino acids long. Here the CDR3 DNA reads TGTGCCAGCAACGCACGGGACTTTGCTTATGGCTACACCTTC. Its translation is CASNARDFAYGYTF. Drawing the rest from reference TRBV2 and TRBJ1-2, the complete variable domain is EPEVTQTPSHQVTQMGQEVILRCVPISNHLYFYWYRQILGQKVEFLVSFYNNEISEKSEIFDDQFSVERPDGSNFTLKIRSTKLEDSAMYFCASNARDFAYGYTFGSGTRLTVV.

In nucleotides, the CDR3 is TGTGCCAGCAGCCCTAGTCCTCGTTGGTCGGTCGAGGGCGGCACTGAAGCTTTCTTT. Translating gives CASSPSPRWSVEGGTEAFF. V and J are TRBV7-6 and TRBJ1-1; no reliable D call. Trimming removed 5 bases from V and 4 bases from J, with 29 bases in between. The CDR3 sequence is 19 residues long. Germline values: CDR1 SGHVS, CDR2 FNYEAQ.

The sample holds one count of this clone. The chain recombines TRBV18 with TRBJ1-5; tentative D call: TRBD1 (5 bases). V lost 0 bases to trimming and J lost 9 bases, with 21 bases between them. There are 17 residues in the CDR3. Germline V lookup: CDR1 KGHSH, CDR2 LQKENI. The DNA of the CDR3 is TGTGCCAGCTCACCACCGAGGCGTATGGGGGGTCCCCCGCCCCAGCATTTT. Translating gives CASSPPRRMGGPPPQHF.

The rearrangement uses TRBV28 and TRBJ1-4, with D possibly matching TRBD1 (5 bases). The germline CDR1 and CDR2 sequences are MDHEN and SYDVKM. This CDR3 has 13 amino acids. V gave up 8 bases and J gave up 8 bases, with 15 bases separating them. The CDR3 DNA reads as TGTGCCAGCCTCCTGCTGGGGGGGGAAAAACTGTTTTTT. The encoded protein is CASLLLGGEKLFF.

The count of this clone is one. The V gene is TRBV4-1, the J gene TRBJ1-2; D gene uncertain. This CDR3 is built from 18 residues. Trimming took off 0 bases at V and 1 base at J, with 18 bases between the two ends. Looked up from germline, CDR1 is MGHRA and CDR2 is YSYEKL. CDR3 sequence (DNA): TGCGCCAGCAGCCAAGAGTTGCGCGGAACGACGAATAACTATGGCTACACCTTC. It encodes CASSQELRGTTNNYGYTF.

The chain links TRBV7-3 to TRBJ1-1; 9 nucleotides align to TRBD1. V was pared by 0 bases and J by 1 base, with 0 bases of the junction left unmatched. Per the germline V gene, CDR1 is SGHTA and CDR2 is FQGTGA. The CDR3 covers 15 residues. CDR3 nucleotide sequence: TGTGCCAGCAGCTTAACGGGACAGGGGAACACTGAAGCTTTCTTT. It codes for CASSLTGQGNTEAFF.

This clone appeared a single time. The J gene is TRBJ1-5, the V gene TRBV7-8; D is unresolved. The ends were cut back, 4 bases at V and 4 bases at J, with 23 bases in the middle. Per germline, CDR1 SGHVS and CDR2 FQNEAQ. The CDR3 sequence is 18 residues long. The CDR3 here is CASSYDGLWSTGNQPQHF. For the CDR3, the DNA is TGTGCCAGCAGCTACGACGGGTTGTGGAGTACGGGAAATCAGCCCCAGCATTTT.

The genes are TRBV7-3 and TRBJ2-1; 9 bases line up with TRBD1. Looked up from germline, CDR1 is SGHTA and CDR2 is FQGTGA. Trimming took 4 bases from V and 10 from J; bases not matched to a gene: 8. This CDR3 has 14 amino acids. For the CDR3, the DNA is TGTGCCAGCAGCTCAGGACAGGGGCGATGGGAGCAGTTCTTC. Residues: CASSSGQGRWEQFF.

The CDR3 bases are TGTGCCAGCAGCAGCCGGACAGGGGCCACCCAAGAGACCCAGTACTTC. Translated, it gives CASSSRTGATQETQYF. The V call is TRBV7-2, the J call TRBJ2-5, with 9 bases identical to TRBD1. The germline CDR1 and CDR2 sequences are SGHTA and FQGNSA. Trimming cost V 5 bases and J 1 base; bases outside gene matches: 8. The CDR3 sequence is 16 residues long. The complete variable domain, with remaining parts taken from reference TRBV7-2 and TRBJ2-5, reads GAGVSQSPSNKVTEKGKDVELRCDPISGHTALYWYRQSLGQGLEFLIYFQGNSAPDKSGLPSDRFSAERTGGSVSTLTIQRTQQEDSAVYLCASSSRTGATQETQYFGPGTRLLVL.

CDR3 nucleotides: TGTGCCAGCAGATTAGGGGAAGACTATGGCTACACCTTC. Translation: CASRLGEDYGYTF. V and J are TRBV5-5 and TRBJ1-2; TRBD1 might be the D (5 bases). V was shortened by 5 bases and J by 3 bases, with 11 bases between the two germline ends. This CDR3 region has 13 residues. Germline V gives CDR1 SGHKS, CDR2 YYEKEE (reference sequence).

The gene calls are TRBV20-1 and TRBJ1-2, with a tentative D call TRBD1 (5 bases). This CDR3 is 11 amino acids long. Germline assignment: CDR1 DFQATT and CDR2 SNEGSKA (reference sequence). With 2 bases removed from V and 8 bases from J, the gap between germline ends came to 9 bases. As DNA, the CDR3 is TGCAGTGCTAGACCGGGGGGAGGCTACACCTTC. This sequence encodes CSARPGGGYTF.

This clone was counted only a few times. This chain uses TRBV18 with TRBJ1-2, with 7 bases lining up with TRBD1. There are 15 residues in the CDR3. CDR1 is KGHSH, CDR2 LQKENI, per germline. The ends lost 4 bases at V and 3 bases at J; junction bases unmatched: 8. CDR3 residues: CASSREATGDYGYTF. CDR3 nucleotide sequence: TGTGCCAGCTCACGGGAGGCAACAGGGGACTATGGCTACACCTTC. Filled out from reference TRBV18 and TRBJ1-2, the complete variable domain reads NAGVMQNPRHLVRRRGQEARLRCSPMKGHSHVYWYRQLPEEGLKFMVYLQKENIIDESGMPKERFSAEFPKEGPSILRIQQVVRGDSAAYFCASSREATGDYGYTFGSGTRLTVV.

The chain employs TRBV7-9 and TRBJ1-2; the match to TRBD1 covers 7 bases. The CDR3 runs 17 residues. V shed 5 bases, J shed 0 bases, and the junction held 12 bases outside the gene matches. The V gene's germline CDR1 is SEHNR and CDR2 FQNEAQ (reference sequence). CDR3 sequence reads: CASSTALWDRANYGYTF. DNA for the CDR3: TGTGCCAGCAGCACCGCCCTTTGGGACAGAGCTAACTATGGCTACACCTTC.